This TCR beta chain was observed in a study of T cells in Graves' hyperthyroidism and ophthalmopathy. Regions amplified from RNA transcripts were the TCR beta CDR3 regions. The HTBI primer set drove a first-round RT-PCR of the TCR CDR3. A single record per CDR3 protein comes from TCRdb applying MiXCR to the multiplex PCR reads. The sample has approximately 600,000 distinct CDR3 sequences, around 14% seen once. Newly diagnosed hyperthyroidism patients aged 18 to 65 years had disease lasting under 2 months. Exclusion of a patient resulted from uncontrolled infection, other autoimmune disease, pregnancy or lactation. Diagnosis relied on clinical symptoms, serum thyroxine and TRAb, thyroid ultrasound and orbital computed tomography. This CDR3 is built from 15 residues. Germline loops: CDR1 LNHNV, CDR2 YYDKDF (reference sequence). The study's findings and limits: The majority of expanded thyroid clonotypes above 0.001 also appeared in blood.

Note on this clonotype: The target antigen is unknown. A read error may produce the germline difference seen at one junction end.

Sequencing used blood. This chain joins TRBV15 and TRBJ2-5, with D perhaps TRBD2 (6 bases). This TCR was sampled from a woman aged 25 to 39 with Graves' hyperthyroidism that later progressed to Graves' ophthalmopathy. CDR3 sequence: CVTSRRAGTEETQYF. The DNA for the CDR3 is TGTGTCACCAGCAGACGAGCCGGGACTGAAGAGACCCAGTACTTC.